The next 18 T cell receptor beta chains were all read from a single sample in a study of blood T cell repertoires in COVID-19. TCRdb's copy holds only in-frame clones and misses some; the assay was immunoSEQ multiplex PCR. The sample carries 50,000 or so clones, 70% to 85% recorded once. The sequenced material came from peripheral blood. The source is an elderly man with COVID-19, enrolled during active disease.

The chain recombines TRBV4-3 with TRBJ1-1; maybe TRBD1 (5 bases). Trimming shortened V by 1 base and J by 1 base, and 10 bases separated the two germline ends. CDR1 and CDR2 from the germline V gene are LGHNA and YSLEER. The CDR3 contains 15 residues. The chain's CDR3 is CASSQGRQKNTEAFF. The CDR3 DNA reads as TGCGCCAGCAGCCAAGGGAGACAGAAGAACACTGAAGCTTTCTTT.

This chain joins TRBV10-3 and TRBJ1-2, with no clear D. Germline-derived CDR1 and CDR2 are ENHRY and SYGVKD. The CDR3 has 14 amino acids. V lost 0 bases, J lost 4 bases, and 9 bases lay in between. CDR3 protein: CAISESGEGYGYTF. Written as DNA, the CDR3 is TGTGCCATCAGTGAGTCTGGTGAGGGCTATGGCTACACCTTC.

V gene TRBV7-9 combines with J gene TRBJ1-2, with TRBD1 identical over 9 bases. Trimming removed 4 bases from V and 5 bases from J; junction bases left unmatched: 11. The CDR3 sequence is 16 residues long. CDR1 is SEHNR and CDR2 is FQNEAQ in the germline V gene (reference sequence). CDR3 bases: TGTGCCAGCAGCTCCACCAATACAGGGGGCAGGTATGGCTACACCTTC. Its protein is CASSSTNTGGRYGYTF.

The chain uses TRBV7-9 and TRBJ1-1; D uncertain. Trimming pared 5 bases from V and 4 bases from J, leaving 8 bases between. The CDR3 is 12 amino acids. Germline assignment: CDR1 SEHNR and CDR2 FQNEAQ (reference sequence). CDR3: CASSTDTTEAFF. As DNA, the CDR3 is TGTGCCAGCAGCACCGACACCACTGAAGCTTTCTTT.

The chain combines TRBV5-1 with TRBJ1-4, with a tentative D call TRBD1 (5 bases). CDR1 and CDR2 (germline): SGHRS, YFSETQ. Deletions cut 5 bases from V and 6 bases from J, with 14 bases between. This CDR3 has 14 residues. The CDR3 coding sequence is TGCGCCAGCAGTAACGGGGGTACTGATGAAAAACTGTTTTTT. It is translated as CASSNGGTDEKLFF.

The V call is TRBV2, the J call TRBJ2-3, with TRBD1 matching over 8 bases. With 3 bases clipped from V and 6 bases from J, the junction kept 2 bases outside the gene matches. This CDR3 has 13 residues. Germline CDR1 is SNHLY and CDR2 is FYNNEI. CDR3 loop: CASSENRGDTQYF. The CDR3 DNA sequence: TGTGCCAGCAGTGAGAACAGGGGGGATACGCAGTATTTT.

The chain joins TRBV19 to TRBJ1-2; D perhaps matches TRBD1 (6 bases). This CDR3 has 17 residues. V lost 3 bases to trimming and J lost 7 bases, with 24 bases between them. The germline V gene has CDR1 LNHDA and CDR2 SQIVND (reference sequence). CDR3 sequence (DNA): TGTGCCAGTAGTATGAAAGGCGCTTATGGGGGGGCCGCTGGCTACACCTTC. This encodes CASSMKGAYGGAAGYTF.

This clone was seen just once. V usage is TRBV24-1 and J usage is TRBJ2-2; tentatively, D is TRBD2 (6 bases). V was clipped by 3 bases and J by 9 bases, with 10 bases between them. CDR3 length: 13 residues. The germline gives CDR1 KGHDR, CDR2 SFDVKD. CDR3: CATSDELARELFF. The CDR3 DNA sequence: TGTGCCACCAGTGATGAACTAGCTCGGGAGCTGTTTTTT.

V and J are TRBV29-1 and TRBJ2-5, with D unclear. The CDR3 totals 12 residues. CDR1 and CDR2 from the germline V gene are SQVTM and ANQGSEA. V lost 3 bases to trimming and J lost 6 bases, with 11 bases between them. In DNA, the CDR3 is TGCAGCGTTGAGATACGGCGGCAGACCCAGTACTTC. It translates to CSVEIRRQTQYF.

The chain couples TRBV5-6 to TRBJ2-3; 8 positions match TRBD1. After removal of 3 bases from V and 2 bases from J, the junction contained 5 bases not matched to a gene. There are 15 residues in the CDR3. The germline V gene encodes CDR1 SGHDT and CDR2 YYEEEE. This chain's CDR3 is CASSSGQGHTDTQYF. In DNA, the CDR3 is TGTGCCAGCAGCTCCGGACAGGGACACACAGATACGCAGTATTTT.

V and J are TRBV6-2 or TRBV6-3 and TRBJ2-7; 8 nucleotides align to TRBD2. CDR3 length equals 17 residues. Germline V gene data show CDR1 as MNHEY and CDR2 as SVGEGT. Trimming removed 2 bases from V and 2 bases from J; junction bases left unmatched: 11. CDR3 in amino acids: CASSYAPSGGAPYEQYF. CDR3 sequence (DNA): TGTGCCAGCAGTTACGCCCCGAGCGGGGGTGCGCCCTACGAGCAGTACTTC.

The CDR3 DNA reads TGTGCCAGCAGCCGAAGCGGGGGCACTTTGGATACGCAGTATTTT. Translation: CASSRSGGTLDTQYF. The rearrangement links TRBV7-9 to TRBJ2-3; 8 bases match TRBD2. Germline CDR1 and CDR2: SEHNR and FQNEAQ (reference sequence). Trimming at V came to 5 bases and at J to 6 bases, leaving 10 bases not matched to a gene. The CDR3 is 15 residues long.

The chain combines TRBV19 with TRBJ2-1; weak D call: TRBD1 (5 bases). The germline CDR1 and CDR2 sequences are LNHDA and SQIVND (reference sequence). The CDR3 is 14 amino acids. V was trimmed by 6 bases and J by 6 bases, leaving 15 bases between them. The CDR3 loop is CASSPLTGFNEQFF. CDR3 coding DNA: TGTGCCAGTAGCCCCTTAACAGGATTCAATGAGCAGTTCTTC. Full variable domain (rest looked up from reference TRBV19 and TRBJ2-1): DGGITQSPKYLFRKEGQNVTLSCEQNLNHDAMYWYRQDPGQGLRLIYYSQIVNDFQKGDIAEGYSVSREKKESFPLTVTSAQKNPTAFYLCASSPLTGFNEQFFGPGTRLTVL.

The chain recombines TRBV19 with TRBJ2-5, with TRBD1 matching over 7 bases. The CDR3 length is 16 residues. Looked up from germline, CDR1 is LNHDA and CDR2 is SQIVND (reference sequence). Trimming removed 10 bases from V and 0 bases from J; junction bases left unmatched: 14. This chain's CDR3 is CATRVRGGQYQETQYF. CDR3 DNA sequence: TGTGCCACCAGGGTTCGAGGGGGCCAGTACCAAGAGACCCAGTACTTC.

The chain recombines TRBV2 with TRBJ1-1; 7 nucleotides match TRBD1. V shed 7 bases and J 0 bases; nucleotides not matched to a gene: 8. Germline V CDR1 and CDR2: SNHLY, FYNNEI. The CDR3 runs 15 residues. The DNA for the CDR3 is TGTGCCAGCAATAGTCAGGGGGGATTGAACACTGAAGCTTTCTTT. It specifies CASNSQGGLNTEAFF.

The chain employs TRBV6-5 and TRBJ2-7; 11 bases are a match to TRBD1. The CDR3 contains 13 residues. Germline CDR1 is MNHEY and CDR2 is SVGAGI. V was clipped by 6 bases and J by 6 bases; unmatched bases: 4. In nucleotides, the CDR3 is TGTGCCAGCAGCTCGGACAGGGGGCTCGAGCAGTACTTC. Encoded protein: CASSSDRGLEQYF.

The rearrangement uses TRBV6-1 and TRBJ1-1; 10 nucleotides match TRBD1. The CDR3 has 14 residues. Germline values: CDR1 MNHNS, CDR2 SASEGT. V gave up 2 bases and J gave up 8 bases; unmatched junction bases: 5. The DNA for the CDR3 is TGTGCCAGCAGTGAACGGGACAGGGGTTTGGAAGCTTTCTTT. Encoded protein: CASSERDRGLEAFF.

The DNA for the CDR3 is TGTGCCAGCAGCCAGGGGGAATTGAACACTGAAGCTTTCTTT. It codes for CASSQGELNTEAFF. The chain joins TRBV9 to TRBJ1-1; TRBD1 matches at 7 bases. J lost 0 bases, V lost 4 bases, and 3 bases had no gene match. Germline-derived CDR1 and CDR2 are SGDLS and YYNGEE. The CDR3 is 14 amino acids.